The following is a TCR beta chain sequence with its context. Its antigen is currently not known. Per-nucleotide qualities are absent, and no much larger clonotype sits a single base away. This record belongs to a study of blood T cell repertoires in COVID-19 (dated by TCRdb to 2019 to 2021). In the study overall: Collaborator samples came from the United States, Italy and Spain and covered acute and convalescent phases of COVID-19. The prospective study material was composed of cDNA or gDNA derived from T cells, B-cell-depleted T cells, or PBMCs. Subjects who had been exposed to COVID-19, were actively infected with it, or had recovered from it provided the deeply sampled blood TCRbeta repertoires that made up the dataset. The repertoires were released in a freely available public database intended as a resource for research on the immune response to SARS-CoV-2. Samples were obtained from the ongoing ImmuneRACE study (first 160 participants) and from 1,200 or so subjects provided by 6 global collaborators. Sample metadata almost always included a de-identified subject ID, COVID-19 status, age in years and sex. HLA class I and class II types, where available, came from metadata supplied by the sample provider rather than from assay-based typing. Broader findings and caveats from the paper: Clinical and demographic metadata were provided uncurated, with the amount varying by source and participant.

A distance of 10 bases separates the germline ends of V and J, which lose 0 bases and 7 bases respectively. The cysteine opens and the phenylalanine closes a CDR3 of 14 amino acids. Of all the DNA, just the CDR3 is kept, 42 bases in frame from base 1. CDR1 and CDR2 are drawn from the germline V gene: SGDLS, YYNGEE. TCRbeta CDR3 regions were amplified from genomic DNA by means of the immunoSEQ Assay, a bias-controlled multiplex PCR. The study's processing was this. Within the assay, amplification of reference gene primers was used to estimate how many nucleated cells each sample contained. To quantify the absolute abundance of each unique TCRbeta CDR3 rearrangement, sequence reads were collapsed and filtered. For each sample, productive Simpson clonality was calculated as the square root of Simpson's diversity index over productive rearrangements. Drawn from immuneACCESS, this table holds only the in-frame rearrangements with V and J called that TCRdb kept. Clones are partly lost; checked studies trace under half to an unresolved V gene and leave the rest unexplained. V and J calls and clone size are those listed in that table; D and trimming were worked out from the DNA. This sample gives 15,000 to 20,000 clones in total; under 95% of them show up just once. The ten largest clones capture approximately 16% of the sample.

Each collaborating institution followed its own protocols to collect whole blood in K2EDTA tubes. Collaborator samples were shipped for TCRbeta analysis as frozen whole blood, isolated PBMCs, or DNA extracted from either sample type. This sequence uses TRBV9 and TRBJ2-2; tentative D gene TRBD1, with 6 bases matching. The receptor was derived from a human donor in a cohort sampled during active COVID-19. Specimen: peripheral blood. Read as DNA, the sequence is TGTGCCAGCAGCGTAGACAGGGCCGTCGGGGAGCTGTTTTTT. This gives the protein CASSVDRAVGELFF.